This is a list of T cell receptor beta chains from one sample in a study of T-cell reconstitution after alpha-beta-depleted transplantation in children. Each CDR3 protein gets one entry after TCRdb re-called the PCR reads with MiXCR. This sample has over 200,000 distinct CDR3 sequences; about 8.2% occur once, and the top ten carry roughly 36%. Source: PBMCs, mostly from graft donor cells, taken 360 days after TCRalphabeta/CD19-depleted stem cell transplant. These receptors originate from a male patient between 2 and 9 years old who had a stem cell transplant for acute myeloid leukemia, so the T cells may come from the graft donor. Both conserved end residues are part of each CDR3. Fields, in order: CDR3 DNA, CDR3 protein, clone size, J gene, D gene, V gene. A D gene is named only where the DNA matches it firmly. Rows give clone size only sometimes, using once, few, many, or a class for an expanded clone.

TGCAGCGTTGAGAGAAATCTAGCCAAAAACATTCAGTACTTC CSVERNLAKNIQYF many TRBJ2-4 NA TRBV29-1
TGTGCTAGTGGTTTAGGGACAGGCGGCCCAGATACGCAGTATTTT CASGLGTGGPDTQYF many TRBJ2-3 TRBD1 TRBV12-5
TGTGCCAGCAGCCATACAGGGGCCCTACAAGAGACCCAGTACTTC CASSHTGALQETQYF NA TRBJ2-5 TRBD1 TRBV5-8
TGTGCCAGCAGCTTAACGGCCAGGGGAGAGTCCGGGGAGCTGTTTTTT CASSLTARGESGELFF few TRBJ2-2 NA TRBV7-3
TGTGCCAGCAGCCAAGCGGGACTAGCGGGAGGTATGGGTGGTCTCGCCAAAAACATTCAGTACTTC CASSQAGLAGGMGGLAKNIQYF few TRBJ2-4 TRBD2 TRBV3-1
TGTGCCAGCAGACCCCCGGGACGGGGGTGGACCGGGGAGCTGTTTTTT CASRPPGRGWTGELFF NA TRBJ2-2 NA TRBV6-1
TGCGCCAGCAGCCAAGATCTTACCAGGGGCGTTTATCGAGCTTTCTTT CASSQDLTRGVYRAFF few TRBJ1-1 NA TRBV4-3
TGTGCCAGCAGTTACCGGGACAGGGGGCGCGAGACAGATACGCAGTATTTT CASSYRDRGRETDTQYF NA TRBJ2-3 TRBD1 TRBV6-5
TGCGCCAGCAGACGAGGACAGGTTACAGATACGCAGTATTTT CASRRGQVTDTQYF NA TRBJ2-3 TRBD1 TRBV5-1
TGTGCCAGCAGCTCTGGGGTTGGACAGTCCACAGATACGCAGTATTTT CASSSGVGQSTDTQYF few TRBJ2-3 NA TRBV7-2
TGTGCCAGCAGCTCCCGGAGGACTAGCGGAGAAAATGGGCGTTACAATGAGCAGTTCTTC CASSSRRTSGENGRYNEQFF many TRBJ2-1 TRBD2 TRBV12-3/TRBV12-4
TGCAGCGGCCACAAGTTCCAAGAGACCCAGTACTTC CSGHKFQETQYF many TRBJ2-5 NA TRBV29-1
TGTGCCAGCAGTTTATGGGACAGCTATGGCTACACCTTC CASSLWDSYGYTF many TRBJ1-2 TRBD1 TRBV12-3/TRBV12-4
TGCAGCGTTGCTGGGCTAGCGGGAGGGCCTTGGAATGAGCAGTTCTTC CSVAGLAGGPWNEQFF few TRBJ2-1 TRBD2 TRBV29-1
TGCGCCAGCAGCGCCCCCGGGCTAGCGGGGGCGAATGAGCAGTTCTTC CASSAPGLAGANEQFF many TRBJ2-1 TRBD2 TRBV5-1
TGTGCCATACGGGACAGTCGAGAGACCCAGTACTTC CAIRDSRETQYF NA TRBJ2-5 TRBD1 TRBV10-3
TGTGCCAGCAGCCCGGACGGAGGGGAAACCCAGTACTTC CASSPDGGETQYF NA TRBJ2-5 NA TRBV12-3/TRBV12-4
TGTGCTAGTGGTTCCCCCTCTTGTAGCTCCTACGAGCAGTACTTC CASGSPSCSSYEQYF many TRBJ2-7 NA TRBV12-5
TGTGCCAGCAGTGGGGGCAGCATGAACACTGAAGCTTTCTTT CASSGGSMNTEAFF NA TRBJ1-1 NA TRBV6-1
TGCGCCAGCAGCCGACTGGGACTAGCGGGAGCCAATGAGCAGTTCTTC CASSRLGLAGANEQFF once TRBJ2-1 TRBD2 TRBV5-1
TGCAGTGCTAGAGATATCTGGGGGCATTCCTACAATGAGCAGTTCTTC CSARDIWGHSYNEQFF few TRBJ2-1 NA TRBV20-1
TGCAGTGCTAGAGATCCGGGACAGATATATCAGCCCCAGCATTTT CSARDPGQIYQPQHF NA TRBJ1-5 TRBD1 TRBV20-1
TGTGCCAGCAGTTTTCCTAGCGGGACCGTCACCGGGGAGCTGTTTTTT CASSFPSGTVTGELFF NA TRBJ2-2 TRBD2 TRBV6-2/TRBV6-3
TGCAGCGGCCTAGCGGGAGTGATGGCCCAGTACTTC CSGLAGVMAQYF few TRBJ2-5 TRBD2 TRBV29-1
TGTGCCACCAGCAGAATCGGAGGCGCTGAGCAGTACTTC CATSRIGGAEQYF many TRBJ2-7 NA TRBV15
TGTGCCAGCAGCGACCAAGGGGGCTCGGGGAATGGCTACACCTTC CASSDQGGSGNGYTF NA TRBJ1-2 TRBD1 TRBV7-2
TGTGCCAGCAGCGTAAGCGTATCCAGTTACAATGAGCAGTTCTTC CASSVSVSSYNEQFF few TRBJ2-1 NA TRBV14
TGCAGCGTTGCGGGCAGGTCGTACAATGAGCAGTTCTTC CSVAGRSYNEQFF many TRBJ2-1 NA TRBV29-1
TGTGCTAGCAGCCTGGACAGGGTGGTGGAGACCCAGTACTTC CASSLDRVVETQYF many TRBJ2-5 TRBD1 TRBV7-7
TGTGCCAGCAGCTTGATTCGGGAGACGGAGACCCAGTACTTC CASSLIRETETQYF few TRBJ2-5 NA TRBV5-6
TGTGCCAGCAGTTCCCAAAGCGGGAGGAACATTCAGTACTTC CASSSQSGRNIQYF many TRBJ2-4 TRBD2 TRBV12-3/TRBV12-4
TGTGCCAGCAGCGTAGAAGGGGGGCATCAGCCCCAGCATTTT CASSVEGGHQPQHF NA TRBJ1-5 NA TRBV9
TGTGCCAGCAGCCACAGACCCCCGAACACTGAAGCTTTCTTT CASSHRPPNTEAFF few TRBJ1-1 NA TRBV5-5
TGCGCCAGCAGCAACGGACAGGGGGGTTCCTACGAGCAGTACTTC CASSNGQGGSYEQYF NA TRBJ2-7 TRBD1 TRBV5-1
TGTGCCACCAGCAAACGGCCGCAGGTTGGGTTACCCGGGGAGCTGTTTTTT CATSKRPQVGLPGELFF few TRBJ2-2 NA TRBV15
TGTGCCAGCAGTTACAGGTTCTATCCGAGCACAGATACGCAGTATTTT CASSYRFYPSTDTQYF few TRBJ2-3 NA TRBV6-2/TRBV6-3
TGTGCCAGCAGCTTACCCGTTGGGCGGGGACGCTACAATGAGCAGTTCTTC CASSLPVGRGRYNEQFF few TRBJ2-1 NA TRBV7-9
TGTGCCAGCAGCCAAGGACCCGAGGCTGGGGCCAACGTCCTGACTTTC CASSQGPEAGANVLTF NA TRBJ2-6 NA TRBV3-1
TGCAGTGCTAGAGACAGGGGGCGCGGAGAGACCCAGTACTTC CSARDRGRGETQYF NA TRBJ2-5 TRBD1 TRBV20-1
TGCGCCAGCAGCCAAGATGATAGGATTTTTTTTTACAATGAGCAGTTCTTC CASSQDDRIFFYNEQFF NA TRBJ2-1 NA TRBV4-1
TGTGCCATCAGGAAACAGGGAGGAGAGACCCAGTACTTC CAIRKQGGETQYF many TRBJ2-5 NA TRBV10-3
TGTGCCAGCAGCTTAGGGCCGATTACAGGGGTTTGGCGGAACACTGAAGCTTTCTTT CASSLGPITGVWRNTEAFF few TRBJ1-1 TRBD1 TRBV7-8
TGTGCCAGCAGCTACTCGACTAGCTTGTACAATGAGCAGTTCTTC CASSYSTSLYNEQFF few TRBJ2-1 TRBD2 TRBV7-6
TGCAGTGCTCGGGACAGGGATGGGAACACTGAAGCTTTCTTT CSARDRDGNTEAFF many TRBJ1-1 TRBD1 TRBV20-1
TGTGCCAGCAGTACCGGGGGGTGGGGCAATGAGCAGTTCTTC CASSTGGWGNEQFF many TRBJ2-1 TRBD2 TRBV6-5
TGTGCCAGCAGCTTGGCAGGGGGGATGGAGACCCAGTACTTC CASSLAGGMETQYF many TRBJ2-5 NA TRBV5-4
TGCAGTGCTAGAGACACTCTAGCGTCAGCAACCTACGAGCAGTACTTC CSARDTLASATYEQYF many TRBJ2-7 NA TRBV20-1
TGTGCCAGCAGCCGAGGGACAAAATACGAGCAGTACTTC CASSRGTKYEQYF NA TRBJ2-7 NA TRBV7-2
TGTGCCAGCAGTTACTCGAAAAGTGGAGCAACTAATGAAAAACTGTTTTTT CASSYSKSGATNEKLFF many TRBJ1-4 NA TRBV6-5
TGTGCCAGCAGCTCCGCCAGACTAGCGGGAGGCCCCGGGGAGCTGTTTTTT CASSSARLAGGPGELFF NA TRBJ2-2 TRBD2 TRBV7-2
TGTGCCAGCAGCTTAGACGGTCTGAAAGATACGCAGTATTTT CASSLDGLKDTQYF few TRBJ2-3 NA TRBV7-3